This TCR beta chain was retrieved from a study of cytomegalovirus exposure and HLA in healthy donors. Study observations and caveats: Sequencing artifact likely explains a cluster of highly shared sequence variants.

Turning to this clone: Its antigen is not known.

Trimming removed 4 bases at V and 3 bases at J, with 7 bases between. There are 13 residues in the CDR3. CDR1 and CDR2 from the germline V gene are SEHNR and FQNEAQ (reference sequence). This PCR relied on a set of 60 Vbeta primers and 13 Jbeta primers. Data came from immunoSEQ multiplex PCR; TCRdb stores just in-frame clones and leaves some out. The table has roughly 200,000 clones, around 74% seen once. Sequenced input: PBMCs. The clonotype was recovered from a male donor in good health and CMV-seronegative. The J gene is TRBJ1-5, the V gene TRBV7-9, with D perhaps TRBD1 (5 bases). Here the CDR3 DNA reads TGTGCCAGCAGCTGGGGGGACAATCAGCCCCAGCATTTT. Translated, it gives CASSWGDNQPQHF.